This TCR beta chain came from a study of OX40 agonist ivuxolimab in advanced cancers. The wider study: Two cutaneous melanoma patients and one hepatocellular carcinoma patient, three in all, had partial responses.

Clones were sequenced by immunoSEQ multiplex PCR, and TCRdb holds only the in-frame ones, with some missing. The sample yields over 60,000 clones, around nine tenths seen once. Deletions cut 0 bases from V and 6 bases from J, with 12 bases between. CDR1 is SGHRS, CDR2 YFSETQ, per germline. This CDR3 is built from 15 residues. Points on this clone: Its specificity is not known.

Overall study findings and caveats: At doses 0.1 to 3.0 mg/kg, CD4+ and CD8+ clones expanded. Normalized expansion of T-cell clones was also low for some nonresponders.

Sequences were derived from CD4+ or CD8+ T cells sorted from blood, sampled in a trial of the OX40 agonist ivuxolimab. The source of this sequence is an adult with an advanced solid tumor such as melanoma, head and neck, liver or kidney cancer. This chain joins TRBV5-1 and TRBJ2-2; no clear D. The CDR3 DNA is TGCGCCAGCAGCTTGGTGGCGCGGAATTCCGGGGAGCTGTTTTTT. This sequence encodes CASSLVARNSGELFF. The full variable domain, completed using reference TRBV5-1 and TRBJ2-2, is KAGVTQTPRYLIKTRGQQVTLSCSPISGHRSVSWYQQTPGQGLQFLFEYFSETQRNKGNFPGRFSGRQFSNSRSEMNVSTLELGDSALYLCASSLVARNSGELFFGEGSRLTVL.